The 8 T cell receptor beta chains below all came from one sample that was sequenced in a study of cytotoxic CD8 clonotypes in ibrutinib-treated CLL (dated by TCRdb to about 2021). This specimen's time point label, interpreted: about a year on ibrutinib. Library generation was performed with the immunoSEQ multiplex PCR assay. Here the immuneACCESS table is served through TCRdb, limited to in-frame sequences with V and J called. Missing clones are a known gap in these copies; in checked studies unresolved V genes cover under half, and the rest lacks a known reason. A total of tens of thousands of clones appear in this sample, more than 45% of them only once. The ten most abundant clones make up about 31% of the sample. The specimen was PBMCs, collected after 12 months of ibrutinib treatment. These receptors were obtained from a human donor with chronic lymphocytic leukemia.

The chain links TRBV5-1 to TRBJ2-4; no clear D. The CDR3 length is 15 residues. The V gene's germline CDR1 is SGHRS and CDR2 YFSETQ. Trimming pared 4 bases from V and 0 bases from J, leaving 11 bases between. CDR3 bases: TGCGCCAGCAGCATCTCGGATCCAGCCAAAAACATTCAGTACTTC. It encodes CASSISDPAKNIQYF.

This clone was detected a few times. V usage is TRBV30 and J usage is TRBJ1-2, with 9 bases that match TRBD1. The CDR3 contains 15 residues. Germline loops: CDR1 GTSNPN, CDR2 SVGIG (reference sequence). Trimming removed 3 bases from V and 4 bases from J; junction bases left unmatched: 9. DNA of the CDR3: TGTGCCTGGAGGGCACCCGGGACAGGGCCCTATGGCTACACCTTC. This codes for CAWRAPGTGPYGYTF.

The J gene is TRBJ1-2, the V gene TRBV28, with D possibly matching TRBD1 (5 bases). CDR3 size: 16 residues. Trimming shortened V by 3 bases and J by 7 bases, and 21 bases separated the two germline ends. Germline V lookup: CDR1 MDHEN, CDR2 SYDVKM. The CDR3 sequence: CASSFGRGGRPTGYTF. The CDR3, as DNA: TGTGCCAGCAGTTTCGGGCGGGGGGGTAGACCGACTGGCTACACCTTC.

V is TRBV9 and J is TRBJ2-1; D is unclear. V was trimmed by 0 bases and J by 7 bases, leaving 8 bases between them. The length of the CDR3 is 13 residues. Looked up from germline, CDR1 is SGDLS and CDR2 is YYNGEE. The CDR3 spells CASSVEFANEQFF. The CDR3, as DNA: TGTGCCAGCAGCGTAGAGTTTGCGAATGAGCAGTTCTTC.

This clone has just a few counts. The chain carries TRBV2 and TRBJ2-7, with 11 bases lining up with TRBD2. Germline CDR1 SNHLY, CDR2 FYNNEI. V trimming: 1 base; J trimming: 6 bases; junction bases outside the gene matches: 11. CDR3 length: 17 amino acids. For the CDR3, the DNA is TGTGCCAGCAGTGAAGGTCTAGCGGGAGGCCACAGACTCGAGCAGTACTTC. Protein sequence: CASSEGLAGGHRLEQYF. The variable domain in full, with the rest retrieved from reference TRBV2 and TRBJ2-7, is EPEVTQTPSHQVTQMGQEVILRCVPISNHLYFYWYRQILGQKVEFLVSFYNNEISEKSEIFDDQFSVERPDGSNFTLKIRSTKLEDSAMYFCASSEGLAGGHRLEQYFGPGTRLTVT.

V is TRBV5-1 and J is TRBJ2-5; 8 positions agree with TRBD2. Germline CDR1 is SGHRS and CDR2 is YFSETQ. With 3 bases clipped from V and 5 bases from J, the junction kept 6 bases outside the gene matches. This CDR3 comprises 14 residues. The chain's CDR3 is CASSYPGRAETQYF. The CDR3 DNA reads as TGCGCCAGCAGCTATCCCGGGAGGGCGGAGACCCAGTACTTC.

The chain uses TRBV11-2 and TRBJ1-6; the D is unclear. The CDR3 covers 14 residues. Per germline, CDR1 SGHAT and CDR2 FQNNGV. V lost 3 bases, J lost 11 bases, and 14 bases lay in between. The CDR3 here is CASSLYGGGAPLHF. Here the CDR3 DNA reads TGTGCCAGCAGCTTGTACGGTGGAGGTGCACCCCTCCACTTT.

The chain recombines TRBV5-1 with TRBJ2-3, with D tentatively TRBD1 (5 bases). Per the germline V gene, CDR1 is SGHRS and CDR2 is YFSETQ. Trimming took off 0 bases at V and 2 bases at J, with 7 bases between the two ends. This CDR3 contains 14 residues. DNA of the CDR3: TGCGCCAGCAGCTTGGAGGGGAACACAGATACGCAGTATTTT. It specifies CASSLEGNTDTQYF. The variable domain in full, completed from reference TRBV5-1 and TRBJ2-3, reads KAGVTQTPRYLIKTRGQQVTLSCSPISGHRSVSWYQQTPGQGLQFLFEYFSETQRNKGNFPGRFSGRQFSNSRSEMNVSTLELGDSALYLCASSLEGNTDTQYFGPGTRLTVL.